This T cell receptor beta chain was recorded in a study of blood T cells in healthy people across ages. For this clonotype: Its antigen is unknown.

Study-wide findings and caveats: Aged donors had fewer naive CD4+ cells and lower diversity than long-lived donors. No conclusive comparison of naive versus antigen-experienced cells was possible with unsorted PBMCs.

CDR3 length equals 14 residues. The ends lost 7 bases at V and 6 bases at J; junction bases unmatched: 10. Germline loops: CDR1 SEHNR, CDR2 FQNEAQ (reference sequence). A second PCR, run for roughly 7 to 11 cycles, used a sample-barcoded 5' primer plus a J-beta primer mix. Every cDNA molecule bore a tag from a template-switch adaptor containing 12 random nucleotides. Each CDR3 protein is one row after TCRdb ran MiXCR on the 5' RACE reads. The data show 1,500,000 or so distinct CDR3 sequences, about 42% seen once. Each sample yielded at least 6 million isolated PBMCs. Input material: blood. This chain joins TRBV7-9 and TRBJ2-3; TRBD1 matches at 7 bases. The receptor's source is a woman younger than 35 in good health. The DNA of the CDR3 is TGTGCCAGCAACTTTGAGACAGGGTCTGATACGCAGTATTTT. Translated, it gives CASNFETGSDTQYF.